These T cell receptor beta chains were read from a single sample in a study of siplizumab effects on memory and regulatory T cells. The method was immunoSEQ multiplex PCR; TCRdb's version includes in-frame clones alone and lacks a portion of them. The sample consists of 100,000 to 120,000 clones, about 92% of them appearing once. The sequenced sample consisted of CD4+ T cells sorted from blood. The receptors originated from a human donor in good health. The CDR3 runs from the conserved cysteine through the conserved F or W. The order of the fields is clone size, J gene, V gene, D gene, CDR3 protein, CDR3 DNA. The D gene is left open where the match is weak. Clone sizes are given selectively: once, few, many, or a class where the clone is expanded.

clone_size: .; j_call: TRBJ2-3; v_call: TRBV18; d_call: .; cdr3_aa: CASRYSSTDTQYF; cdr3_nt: TGTGCCAGCCGGTACAGTAGCACAGATACGCAGTATTTT
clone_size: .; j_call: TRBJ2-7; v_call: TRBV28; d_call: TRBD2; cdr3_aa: CASSLPGLATDEQYF; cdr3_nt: TGTGCCAGCAGTCTACCGGGACTAGCGACAGACGAGCAGTACTTC
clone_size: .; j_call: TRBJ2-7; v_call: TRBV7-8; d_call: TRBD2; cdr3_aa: CASSLASSGVEQYF; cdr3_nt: TGTGCCAGCAGCTTAGCTTCTAGCGGGGTCGAGCAGTACTTC
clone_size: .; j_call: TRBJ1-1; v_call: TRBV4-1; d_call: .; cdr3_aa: CASRQIGVQKGEAFF; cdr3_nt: TGCGCCAGCAGACAGATTGGGGTACAGAAAGGTGAAGCTTTCTTT
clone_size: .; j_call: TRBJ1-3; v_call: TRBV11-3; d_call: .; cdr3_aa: CASSSGSGNTIYF; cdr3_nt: TGTGCCAGCAGCTCGGGCTCTGGAAACACCATATATTTT
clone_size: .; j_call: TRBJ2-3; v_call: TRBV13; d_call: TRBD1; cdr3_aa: CASRRTGGKDTQYF; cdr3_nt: TGTGCCAGCAGGCGGACAGGGGGTAAAGATACGCAGTATTTT
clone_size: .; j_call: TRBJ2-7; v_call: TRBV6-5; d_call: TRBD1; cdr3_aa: CASKRDRGSSYEQYF; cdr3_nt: TGTGCCAGCAAACGGGACAGGGGGAGCTCCTACGAGCAGTACTTC
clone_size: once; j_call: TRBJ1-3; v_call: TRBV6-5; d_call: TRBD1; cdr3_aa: CASKTGSSGNTIYF; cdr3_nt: TGTGCCAGCAAGACAGGGAGCTCTGGAAACACCATATATTTT
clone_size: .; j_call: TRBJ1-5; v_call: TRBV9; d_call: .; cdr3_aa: CASSPGGVPQPQHF; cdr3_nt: TGTGCCAGCAGCCCGGGGGGGGTACCTCAGCCCCAGCATTTT
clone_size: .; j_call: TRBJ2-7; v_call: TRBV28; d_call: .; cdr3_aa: CASMAGPTYEQYF; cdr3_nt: TGTGCCAGCATGGCAGGGCCAACCTACGAGCAGTACTTC
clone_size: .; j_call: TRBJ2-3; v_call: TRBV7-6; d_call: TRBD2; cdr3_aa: CASSFLAGGVADTQYF; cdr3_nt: TGTGCCAGCAGCTTTCTAGCGGGAGGAGTGGCAGATACGCAGTATTTT
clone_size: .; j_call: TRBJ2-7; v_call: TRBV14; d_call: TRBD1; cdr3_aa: CASSPGTGRPPQDYYEQYF; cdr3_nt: TGTGCCAGCAGCCCTGGGACAGGGCGACCTCCCCAGGATTACTACGAGCAGTACTTC
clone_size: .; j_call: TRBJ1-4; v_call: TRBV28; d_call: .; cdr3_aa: CASSSPKGFHEKLFF; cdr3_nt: TGTGCCAGCAGTTCCCCCAAGGGGTTTCATGAAAAACTGTTTTTT
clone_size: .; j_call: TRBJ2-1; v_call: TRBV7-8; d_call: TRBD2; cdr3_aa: CASSETGGRNNEQFF; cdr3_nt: TGTGCCAGCAGCGAGACGGGGGGACGCAACAATGAGCAGTTCTTC
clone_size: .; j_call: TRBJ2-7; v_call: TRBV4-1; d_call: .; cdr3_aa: CASSQEREVHGVYEQYF; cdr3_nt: TGCGCCAGCAGCCAAGAAAGAGAGGTCCACGGGGTTTACGAGCAGTACTTC
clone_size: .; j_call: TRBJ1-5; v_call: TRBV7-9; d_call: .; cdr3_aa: CASSYGGQPQHF; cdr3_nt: TGTGCCAGCAGCTACGGGGGTCAGCCCCAGCATTTT
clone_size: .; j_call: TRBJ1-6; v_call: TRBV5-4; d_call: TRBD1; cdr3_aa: CATSTRDRISPLHF; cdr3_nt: TGTGCCACTAGTACAAGGGACAGGATTTCACCCCTCCACTTT
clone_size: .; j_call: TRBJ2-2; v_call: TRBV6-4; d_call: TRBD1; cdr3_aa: CASRRTGGTGELFF; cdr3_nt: TGTGCCAGCAGGAGGACAGGGGGCACCGGGGAGCTGTTTTTT
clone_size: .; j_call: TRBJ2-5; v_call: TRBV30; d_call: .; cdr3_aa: CAWSSVQETQYF; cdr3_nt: TGTGCCTGGAGTAGCGTCCAAGAGACCCAGTACTTC
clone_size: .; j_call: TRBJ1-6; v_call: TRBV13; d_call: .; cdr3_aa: CASSYDTDSPLHF; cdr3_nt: TGTGCCAGCAGCTACGACACCGATTCACCCCTCCACTTT
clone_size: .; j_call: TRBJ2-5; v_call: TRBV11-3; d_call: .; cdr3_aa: CASSQVGGVETQYF; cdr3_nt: TGTGCCAGCAGCCAAGTCGGGGGCGTCGAGACCCAGTACTTC
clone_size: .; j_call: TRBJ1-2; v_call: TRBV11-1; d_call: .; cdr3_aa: CASSLRESYGYTF; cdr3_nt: TGTGCCAGCAGCTTACGCGAATCCTATGGCTACACCTTC
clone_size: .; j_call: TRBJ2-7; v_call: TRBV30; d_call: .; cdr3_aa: CAWSADSILGREQYF; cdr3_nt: TGTGCCTGGAGTGCGGACTCGATCTTGGGGCGAGAGCAGTACTTC
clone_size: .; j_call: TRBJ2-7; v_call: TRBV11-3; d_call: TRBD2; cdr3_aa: CASSSQTSGSSYEQYF; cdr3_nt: TGTGCCAGCAGCTCACAGACCAGCGGGAGCTCCTACGAGCAGTACTTC
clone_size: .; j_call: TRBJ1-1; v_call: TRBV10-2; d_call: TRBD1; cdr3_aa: CASTPDRGRLGGTEAFF; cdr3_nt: TGCGCCAGCACTCCGGACAGGGGGCGCCTCGGAGGGACTGAAGCTTTCTTT
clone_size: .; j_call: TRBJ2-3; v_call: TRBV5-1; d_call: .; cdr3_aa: CASSLRGSDTQYF; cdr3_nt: TGCGCCAGCAGCTTGAGGGGGTCAGATACGCAGTATTTT
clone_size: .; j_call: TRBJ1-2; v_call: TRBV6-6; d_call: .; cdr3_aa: CASDTGLGAYGYTF; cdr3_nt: TGTGCCAGCGACACGGGACTTGGGGCCTATGGCTACACCTTC
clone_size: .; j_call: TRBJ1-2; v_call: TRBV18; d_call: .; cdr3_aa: CASSPPTENYGYTF; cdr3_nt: TGTGCCAGCTCACCACCGACGGAGAACTATGGCTACACCTTC
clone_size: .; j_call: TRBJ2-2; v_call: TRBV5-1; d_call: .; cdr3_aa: CASSLEHTGELFF; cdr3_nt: TGCGCCAGCAGCTTGGAGCACACCGGGGAGCTGTTTTTT
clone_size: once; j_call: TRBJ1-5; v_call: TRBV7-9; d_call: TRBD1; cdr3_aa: CASSLVVTGQSYSNQPQHF; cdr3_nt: TGTGCCAGCAGCTTAGTGGTTACGGGACAGAGTTATAGCAATCAGCCCCAGCATTTT
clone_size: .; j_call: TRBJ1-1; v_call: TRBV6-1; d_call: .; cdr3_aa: CASSAPDTEAFF; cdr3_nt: TGTGCCAGCAGCGCTCCCGACACTGAAGCTTTCTTT
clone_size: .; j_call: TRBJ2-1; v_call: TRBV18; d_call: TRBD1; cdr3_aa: CASSPLPGQGAYNEQFF; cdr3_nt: TGTGCCAGCTCACCACTCCCGGGACAGGGCGCCTACAATGAGCAGTTCTTC
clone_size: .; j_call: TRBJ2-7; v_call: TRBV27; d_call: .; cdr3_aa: CASSLNRVGEQYF; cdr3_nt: TGTGCCAGCAGTTTAAATAGGGTAGGCGAGCAGTACTTC
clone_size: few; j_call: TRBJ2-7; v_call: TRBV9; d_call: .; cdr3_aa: CASSLSGEGEQYF; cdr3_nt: TGTGCCAGCAGCTTGTCGGGAGAGGGTGAGCAGTACTTC
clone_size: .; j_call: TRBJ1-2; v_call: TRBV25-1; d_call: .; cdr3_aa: CASFQSGAHYGYTF; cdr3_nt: TGTGCCAGTTTCCAGTCCGGGGCTCACTATGGCTACACCTTC
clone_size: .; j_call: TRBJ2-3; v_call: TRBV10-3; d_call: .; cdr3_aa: CAITAGITDTQYF; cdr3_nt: TGTGCCATCACGGCGGGAATCACAGATACGCAGTATTTT
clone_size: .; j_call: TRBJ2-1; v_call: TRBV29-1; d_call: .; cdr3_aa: CSGSGGQTGNEQFF; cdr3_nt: TGCAGCGGGAGTGGAGGTCAAACGGGCAATGAGCAGTTCTTC
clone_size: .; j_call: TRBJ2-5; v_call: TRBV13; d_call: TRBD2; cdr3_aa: CASSSPGLAEETQYF; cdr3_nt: TGTGCCAGCAGCTCACCGGGACTAGCAGAAGAGACCCAGTACTTC
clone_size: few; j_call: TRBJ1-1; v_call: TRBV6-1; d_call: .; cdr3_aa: CASDRGFTEAFF; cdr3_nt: TGTGCCAGTGACCGGGGCTTTACTGAAGCTTTCTTT
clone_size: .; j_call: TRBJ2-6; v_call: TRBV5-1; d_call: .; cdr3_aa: CASSSGQPGANVLTF; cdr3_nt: TGCGCCAGCAGCTCCGGACAGCCTGGGGCCAACGTCCTGACTTTC
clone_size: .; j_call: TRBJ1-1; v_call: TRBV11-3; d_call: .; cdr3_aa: CASSLAVRDEAFF; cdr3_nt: TGTGCCAGCAGCTTAGCGGTCCGGGACGAAGCTTTCTTT
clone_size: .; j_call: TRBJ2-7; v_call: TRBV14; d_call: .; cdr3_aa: CASSPTMGEQYF; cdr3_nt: TGTGCCAGCAGCCCCACTATGGGCGAGCAGTACTTC
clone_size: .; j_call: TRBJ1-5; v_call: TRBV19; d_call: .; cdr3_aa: CASKALISNQPQHF; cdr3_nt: TGTGCCAGTAAGGCTCTCATAAGCAATCAGCCCCAGCATTTT
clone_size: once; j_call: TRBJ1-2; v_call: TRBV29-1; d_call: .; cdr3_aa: CSVVRDYGYTF; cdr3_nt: TGCAGCGTTGTTCGGGACTATGGCTACACCTTC
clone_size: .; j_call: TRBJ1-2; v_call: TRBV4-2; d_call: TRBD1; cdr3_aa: CASSQVPGQGGGYTF; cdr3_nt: TGTGCCAGCAGCCAAGTCCCGGGACAGGGGGGAGGCTACACCTTC
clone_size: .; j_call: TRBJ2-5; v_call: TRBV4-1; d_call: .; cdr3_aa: CASSPRSQGQAGQETQYF; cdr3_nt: TGCGCCAGCAGCCCCAGATCTCAGGGGCAGGCGGGGCAGGAGACCCAGTACTTC
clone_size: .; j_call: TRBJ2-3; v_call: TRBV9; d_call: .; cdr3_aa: CASSAGQLSSTDTQYF; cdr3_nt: TGTGCCAGCAGCGCTGGACAACTCTCTAGCACAGATACGCAGTATTTT
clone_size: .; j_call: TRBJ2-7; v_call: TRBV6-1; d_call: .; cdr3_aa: CASSEVGSYEQYF; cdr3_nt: TGTGCCAGCAGTGAAGTGGGATCCTACGAGCAGTACTTC
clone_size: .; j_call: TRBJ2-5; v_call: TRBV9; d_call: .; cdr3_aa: CASSRGGVAQYF; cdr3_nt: TGTGCCAGCAGCAGAGGGGGGGTTGCCCAGTACTTC
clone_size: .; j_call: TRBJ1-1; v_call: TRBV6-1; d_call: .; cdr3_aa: CASTQGGADTEAFF; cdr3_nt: TGTGCCAGCACCCAAGGGGGGGCGGACACTGAAGCTTTCTTT
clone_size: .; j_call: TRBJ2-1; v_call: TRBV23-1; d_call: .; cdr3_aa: CASSQSEEELYNEQFF; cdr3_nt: TGCGCCAGCAGTCAATCGGAGGAGGAGCTCTACAATGAGCAGTTCTTC
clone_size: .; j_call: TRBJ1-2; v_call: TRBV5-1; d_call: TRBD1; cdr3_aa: CASSLGQGVSGGYTF; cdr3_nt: TGCGCCAGCAGCTTAGGACAGGGGGTTTCGGGCGGCTACACCTTC
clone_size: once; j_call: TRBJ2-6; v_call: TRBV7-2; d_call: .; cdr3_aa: CASSFKGPGANVLTF; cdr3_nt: TGTGCCAGCAGCTTTAAGGGTCCTGGGGCCAACGTCCTGACTTTC
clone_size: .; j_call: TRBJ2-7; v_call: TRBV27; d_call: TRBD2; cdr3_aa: CASSLANPGLAGEQYF; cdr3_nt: TGTGCCAGCAGTTTAGCAAATCCGGGACTAGCTGGGGAGCAGTACTTC
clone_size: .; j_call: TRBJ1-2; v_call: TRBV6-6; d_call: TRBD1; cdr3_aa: CASSPRQGMSYGYTF; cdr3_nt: TGTGCCAGCAGTCCACGACAGGGTATGAGCTATGGCTACACCTTC
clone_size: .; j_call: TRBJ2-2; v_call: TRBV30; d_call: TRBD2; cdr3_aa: CAWGGGGRTGELFF; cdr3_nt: TGTGCCTGGGGCGGCGGGGGGAGGACCGGGGAGCTGTTTTTT
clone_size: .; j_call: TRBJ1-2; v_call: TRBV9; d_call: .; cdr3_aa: CASSPQVGAEGYTF; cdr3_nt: TGTGCCAGCAGCCCTCAGGTCGGGGCAGAGGGCTACACCTTC